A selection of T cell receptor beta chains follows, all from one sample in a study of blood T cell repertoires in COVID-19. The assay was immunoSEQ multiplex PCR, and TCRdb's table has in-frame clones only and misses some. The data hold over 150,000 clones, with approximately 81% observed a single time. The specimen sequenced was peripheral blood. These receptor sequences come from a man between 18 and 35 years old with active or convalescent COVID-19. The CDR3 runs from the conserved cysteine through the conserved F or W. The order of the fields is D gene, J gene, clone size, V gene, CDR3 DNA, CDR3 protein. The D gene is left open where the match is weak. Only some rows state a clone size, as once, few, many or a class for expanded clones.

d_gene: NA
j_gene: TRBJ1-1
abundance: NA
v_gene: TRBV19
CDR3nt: TGTGCCAGTAGTTGGAGGGGGAACACTGAAGCTTTCTTT
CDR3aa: CASSWRGNTEAFF

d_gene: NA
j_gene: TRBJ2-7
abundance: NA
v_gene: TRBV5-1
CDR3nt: TGCGCCAGCAGCTTGGAACTCGGGAGAAGCTCCTACGAGCAGTACTTC
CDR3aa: CASSLELGRSSYEQYF

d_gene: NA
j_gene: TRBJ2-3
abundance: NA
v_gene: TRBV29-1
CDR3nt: TGCAGCGTTGAGAGAGGGACAGATACGCAGTATTTT
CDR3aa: CSVERGTDTQYF

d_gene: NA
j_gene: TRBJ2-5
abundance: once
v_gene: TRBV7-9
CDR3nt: TGTGCCAGCAGTCCGGGACTTCCAAGTATCCCTCAAGAGACCCAGTACTTC
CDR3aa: CASSPGLPSIPQETQYF

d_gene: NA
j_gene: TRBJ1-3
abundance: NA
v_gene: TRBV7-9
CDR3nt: TGTGCCAGCAGCTTCAGGCAGGGAAACTCTGGAAACACCATATATTTT
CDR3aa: CASSFRQGNSGNTIYF

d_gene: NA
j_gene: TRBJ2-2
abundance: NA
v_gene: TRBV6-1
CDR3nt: TGTGCCAGCAGTGAACAACAGGTGGACCTGGGGGAGCTGTTTTTT
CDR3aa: CASSEQQVDLGELFF

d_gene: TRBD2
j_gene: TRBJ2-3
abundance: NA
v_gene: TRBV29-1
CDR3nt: TGCAGCGTTGTGAAGAGCGGGAGGGGGACAGATACGCAGTATTTT
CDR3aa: CSVVKSGRGTDTQYF

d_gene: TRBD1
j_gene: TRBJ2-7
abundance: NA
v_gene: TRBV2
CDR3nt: TGTGCCAGCATGGGACAGGGCGTCACCTACGAGCAGTACTTC
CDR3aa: CASMGQGVTYEQYF

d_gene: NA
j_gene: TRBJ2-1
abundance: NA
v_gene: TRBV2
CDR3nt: TGTGCCAGCAGTGAGCTCAGATCCAATGAGCAGTTCTTC
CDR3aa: CASSELRSNEQFF

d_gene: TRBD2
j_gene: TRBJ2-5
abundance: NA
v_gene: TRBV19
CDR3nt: TGTGCCAGTAGTAAACTCTCGCTTAGACTAGCGGGGGGGCTGGAGACCCAGTACTTC
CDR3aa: CASSKLSLRLAGGLETQYF

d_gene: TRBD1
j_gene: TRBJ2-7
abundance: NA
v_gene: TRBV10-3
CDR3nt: TGTGCCACGAATGAGGGGACAGGGCTCTCCTACGAGCAGTACTTC
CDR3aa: CATNEGTGLSYEQYF

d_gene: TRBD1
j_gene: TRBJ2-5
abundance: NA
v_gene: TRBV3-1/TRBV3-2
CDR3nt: TGTGCCAGCAGCCACAGGGGGCATGGGACCCAGTACTTC
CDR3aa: CASSHRGHGTQYF

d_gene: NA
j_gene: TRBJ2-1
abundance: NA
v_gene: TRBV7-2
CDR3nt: TGTGCCAGCAGCTTAGTTCCGGGAGTTACATACAATGAGCAGTTCTTC
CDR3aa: CASSLVPGVTYNEQFF

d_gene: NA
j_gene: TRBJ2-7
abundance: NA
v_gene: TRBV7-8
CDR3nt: TGTGCCAGCAGCTTTGGAACGGGAGATAAGAAGCAGTACTTC
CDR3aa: CASSFGTGDKKQYF

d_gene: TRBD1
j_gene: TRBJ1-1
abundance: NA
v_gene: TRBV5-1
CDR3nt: TGCGCCAGCAGCTTAGGGACAGGGAGCGCTTTCTTT
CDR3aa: CASSLGTGSAFF

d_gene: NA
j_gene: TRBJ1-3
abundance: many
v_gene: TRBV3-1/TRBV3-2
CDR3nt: TGTGCCAGCAGGGCCGGGGGTAACACCATATATTTT
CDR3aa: CASRAGGNTIYF

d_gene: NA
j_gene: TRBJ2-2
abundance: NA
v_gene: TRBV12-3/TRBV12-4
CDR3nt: TGTGCCAGCAGTTACAAGAACACCGGGGAGCTGTTTTTT
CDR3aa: CASSYKNTGELFF

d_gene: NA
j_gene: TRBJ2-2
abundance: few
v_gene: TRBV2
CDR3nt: TGTGCCAGCATAGGCAGACTGAACACCGGGGAGCTGTTTTTT
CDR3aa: CASIGRLNTGELFF

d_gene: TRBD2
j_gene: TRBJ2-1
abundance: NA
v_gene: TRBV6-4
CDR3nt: TGTGCCAGCAGTGCTAGCGGGGGGGCCAATGAGCAGTTCTTC
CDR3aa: CASSASGGANEQFF

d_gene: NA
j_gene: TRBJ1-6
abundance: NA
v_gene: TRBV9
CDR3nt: TGTGCCAGCAGCGGGTACAGCGGTTCACCCCTCCACTTT
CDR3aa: CASSGYSGSPLHF

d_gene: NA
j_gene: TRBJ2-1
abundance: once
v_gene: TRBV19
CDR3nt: TGTGCCAGTAGTCTGGGACTTCTGAGGGCTGATGAGCAGTTCTTC
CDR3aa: CASSLGLLRADEQFF

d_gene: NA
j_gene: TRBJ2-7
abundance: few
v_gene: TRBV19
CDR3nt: TGTGCCAGTAGTGTCAGGATTACCTACGAGCAGTACTTC
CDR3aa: CASSVRITYEQYF

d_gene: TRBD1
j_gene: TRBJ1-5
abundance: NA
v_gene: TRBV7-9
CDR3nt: TGTGCCAGCAGCTTAGGGACAGGGCTAGATCAGCCCCAGCATTTT
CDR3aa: CASSLGTGLDQPQHF

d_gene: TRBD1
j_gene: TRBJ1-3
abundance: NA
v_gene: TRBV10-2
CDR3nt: TGCGCCAGCATAGGGGCGGGCAGGGGGCTATCTGGAAACACCATATATTTT
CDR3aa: CASIGAGRGLSGNTIYF

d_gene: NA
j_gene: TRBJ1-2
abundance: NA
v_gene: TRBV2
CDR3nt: TGTGCCAGCAGTAACCAAGGACTGTTATTTGCTTATGGCTACACCTTC
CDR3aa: CASSNQGLLFAYGYTF

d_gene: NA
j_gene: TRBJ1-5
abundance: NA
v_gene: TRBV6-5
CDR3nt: TGTGCCAGCAGAATACCGGGCAATCAGCCCCAGCATTTT
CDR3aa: CASRIPGNQPQHF

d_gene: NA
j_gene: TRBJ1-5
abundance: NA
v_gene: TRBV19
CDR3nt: TGTGCCAGTAGTATAAAGGGGGAGGGAAGCGCGCCCCAGCATTTT
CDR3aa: CASSIKGEGSAPQHF

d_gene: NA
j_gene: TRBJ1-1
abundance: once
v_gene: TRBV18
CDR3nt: TGTGCCAGCTCACCACAGGGGCTTAACACTGAAGCTTTCTTT
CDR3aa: CASSPQGLNTEAFF

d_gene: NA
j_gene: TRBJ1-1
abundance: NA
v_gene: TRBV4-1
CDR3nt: TGCGCCAGCAGCCAAGAGGGCAGGGGAACTGAAGCTTTCTTT
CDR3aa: CASSQEGRGTEAFF

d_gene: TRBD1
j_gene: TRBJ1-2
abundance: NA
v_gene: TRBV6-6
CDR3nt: TGTGCCAGCAGCCGGACACCGGGACAGGGGAACTATGGCTACACCTTC
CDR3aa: CASSRTPGQGNYGYTF

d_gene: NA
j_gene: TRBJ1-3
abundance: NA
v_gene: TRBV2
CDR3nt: TGTGCCAGCAGTGATGGCAGGTACACCATATATTTT
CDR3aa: CASSDGRYTIYF

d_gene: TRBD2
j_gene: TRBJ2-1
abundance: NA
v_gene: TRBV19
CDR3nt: TGTGCCAGTAGACTAGCGGGCGCGATTGAGCAGTTCTTC
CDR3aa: CASRLAGAIEQFF

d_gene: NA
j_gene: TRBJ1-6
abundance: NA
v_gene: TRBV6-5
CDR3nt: TGTGCCAGCAGGACAGCAGATAATTCACCCCTCCACTTT
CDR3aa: CASRTADNSPLHF

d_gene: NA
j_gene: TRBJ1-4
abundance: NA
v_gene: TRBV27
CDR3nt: TGTGCCAGCAGTTGGAAGGGGTTGGCTAATGAAAAACTGTTTTTT
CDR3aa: CASSWKGLANEKLFF

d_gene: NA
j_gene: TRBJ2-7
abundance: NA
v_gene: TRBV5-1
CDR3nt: TGCGCCAGCAGCTTAGGACAGTCCTACGAGCAGTACTTC
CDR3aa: CASSLGQSYEQYF

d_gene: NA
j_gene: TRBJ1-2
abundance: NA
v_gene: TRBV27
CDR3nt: TGTGCCAGCAGTGCTAAGCCGACAGGAGTTAACTATGGCTACACCTTC
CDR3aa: CASSAKPTGVNYGYTF